This TCR beta chain was recorded in a study of T cells in Graves' hyperthyroidism and ophthalmopathy. Overall study results and limits: Researchers found most expanded thyroid clonotypes above 0.001 in blood as well. Onset of ophthalmopathy came a median roughly 6.9 months after the model predicted it.

TCR beta CDR3 region amplification was performed from RNA transcripts. The TCR CDR3 first-round RT-PCR relied on the HTBI primer set. One entry per CDR3 protein, called by TCRdb with MiXCR from the multiplex PCR reads. The profile covers about 500,000 distinct CDR3 sequences, with about 16% appearing a single time and approximately 30% taken by the ten largest. Enrolled ophthalmopathy patients presented with a Clinical Activity Score of at least 3, a NOSPECS grade of at least 4, and disease duration under 3 months. Clinical symptoms, serum thyroxine and TRAb, thyroid ultrasound and orbital computed tomography were used for the diagnoses. This clonotype was counted many times. Its antigen is not identified. CDR3 length: 15 residues. Germline-derived CDR1 and CDR2 are DFQATT and SNEGSKA (reference sequence). V was pared by 4 bases and J by 0 bases, with 13 bases between.

The origin of this receptor is a woman in her thirties with Graves' ophthalmopathy. The chain employs TRBV20-1 and TRBJ1-3; a weak D match, TRBD1 (5 bases). Sample: blood. This chain's CDR3 is CSAKDSFSSGNTIYF. CDR3 in DNA: TGCAGTGCTAAAGACAGTTTTTCCTCTGGAAACACCATATATTTT.